This T cell receptor (beta chain) was captured in a study of T-cell reconstitution after alpha-beta-depleted transplantation in children (dated by TCRdb to the mid-2010s). For the study in its entirety: Using TCR repertoire profiling, the study followed T-cell immune reconstitution in a quantitative way in children after TCRalphabeta/CD19-depleted allogeneic hematopoietic cell transplantation.

This clonotype appeared many times. Which antigen it targets is not known. No clone much larger than this one lies a single base away; base qualities are absent. Study-wide findings and limitations: Over the following months the frequencies of hyperexpanded clones went down, and after one year T-cell counts and TCRbeta diversity were mostly credited to newly produced T cells. Apparently early alphabetaT-cell count recovery about two months after transplant reportedly relied on only several hundred rapidly expanded clones derived from non-depleted graft cells. In some patients, the high TCRbeta diversity seen at day 60 was put down to recipient T cells and intrathymic progenitors that had survived conditioning.

The CDR3 numbers 15 residues from cysteine through phenylalanine. Only the CDR3 DNA stays, 45 bases, in frame from base 1. From a lookup of the germline V gene (reference sequence), CDR1 and CDR2 are MNHEY and SMNVEV. V and J lose 6 bases and 8 bases, and a span of 22 bases separates them. What the treatment or condition label conveys for this sample: allogeneic hematopoietic cell transplantation with graft depleted of TCRalphabeta T cells and CD19 B cells. The children who served as transplant recipients had been given grafts of TCRalphabeta/CD19-depleted allogeneic hematopoietic cells. The library was produced with PCR. For sequencing, an Illumina HiSeq 2500 was employed. TCR library preparation used molecular barcoding, with unique molecular identifiers applied to normalize quantification of the TCRbeta repertoire. TCRdb took the public reads, trimmed them with fastp at Q25, ran MiXCR for clone calling and kept in-frame beta chains. A single entry per CDR3 protein holds the most common genes and DNA from its merged rows. A total of about 300,000 distinct CDR3 sequences appear in this sample, about 9.4% of them only once. The ten largest clonotypes hold less than 8% of the sample.

The origin of this receptor is a boy younger than two with acute myeloid leukemia, due to receive a stem cell transplant. In this chain, TRBV27 is recombined with TRBJ1-2, with TRBD1 tentatively as D gene (5 bases match). The sample here was PBMCs, taken before TCRalphabeta/CD19-depleted stem cell transplant. DNA sequence: TGTGCCAGCAGGGCTATGGACCAGGGAGGGAAAGGCTACACCTTC. This sequence encodes CASRAMDQGGKGYTF.